Following are 26 T cell receptor beta chains from one sample sequenced in a study of vaccination and CD4 T cells after COVID-19. The treatment: approximately 9-day PBMC culture with coronavirus spike peptide pools or control peptides (ViraFEST assay). No antigens are known for them. Cultured CD4+ T cells had their DNA profiled by the Oncomine TCR Beta short-read assay. One entry per CDR3 protein results from TCRdb running MiXCR on the PCR reads. The data contain tens of thousands of distinct CDR3 sequences, under 70% of them singletons. The sample taken for sequencing was CD4+ T cells from blood, cultured in vitro. The receptors stem from a human donor who had recovered from COVID-19.

The rearrangement uses TRBV6-2 or TRBV6-3 and TRBJ2-7; D ambiguous. The CDR3 contains 15 residues. Trimming took 7 bases from V and 0 from J, leaving 16 bases between them. Looked up from germline, CDR1 is MNHEY and CDR2 is SVGEGT. CDR3 coding DNA: TGTGCCAGCAATCACGGTGGCGGCGGCTCCTACGAGCAGTACTTC. It is translated as CASNHGGGGSYEQYF.

The V and J genes are TRBV27 and TRBJ2-7; TRBD1 agrees at 8 bases. The V segment lost 7 bases and the J segment 6 bases; nucleotides outside the gene matches: 14. This CDR3 has 15 amino acids. Germline loops: CDR1 MNHEY, CDR2 SMNVEV (reference sequence). The CDR3 region has the DNA TGTGCCAGCACCCCGACAGGACAGGGTTCGGGCGAGCAGTACTTC. Its protein product is CASTPTGQGSGEQYF.

This clonotype occurred a few times. The chain couples TRBV24-1 to TRBJ1-1; no clear D. The CDR3 has 13 amino acids. Germline assignment: CDR1 KGHDR and CDR2 SFDVKD. The V and J ends lost 1 base and 5 bases respectively, with 7 bases between them. In DNA, the CDR3 is TGTGCCACCAGTGATTTCAAAGGGACTGAAGCTTTCTTT. Residues: CATSDFKGTEAFF.

DNA of the CDR3: TGTGCCACCAGGACAGGGATGAAAGTGGGAACCTTC. Translation: CATRTGMKVGTF. The chain couples TRBV6-1 to TRBJ1-2; 8 positions agree with TRBD1. The junction had 15 bases not matched to a gene; V was cut back by 10 bases and J by 14 bases. CDR3 length: 12 residues. Germline V gene data show CDR1 as MNHNS and CDR2 as SASEGT.

This clonotype showed up just a few times. The chain combines TRBV30 with TRBJ2-4, with TRBD1 identical over 11 bases. The V gene end was trimmed by 4 bases and the J gene end by 1 base; junction bases not matched to a gene: 3. Germline V gene lookup returns CDR1 GTSNPN and CDR2 SVGIG (reference sequence). The CDR3 totals 15 residues. CDR3 in amino acids: CAWMDRGRAKNIQYF. The CDR3 DNA reads TGTGCCTGGATGGACAGGGGGCGGGCCAAAAACATTCAGTACTTC.

V is TRBV5-1 and J is TRBJ1-2; possible D gene TRBD1, 6 bases. CDR1 is SGHRS and CDR2 is YFSETQ in the germline V gene. CDR3 length: 13 amino acids. V shed 4 bases and J shed 7 bases, with 14 bases lying between them. In DNA, the CDR3 is TGCGCCAGCAGCGGAAAAGGACAGTTTGGCTACACCTTC. Translating it yields CASSGKGQFGYTF.

This clonotype was counted between two and nine times. Here the CDR3 DNA reads TGTGCCACCAGCAGACCCGGGTCCGTTTTCTACGAGCAGTACTTC. Translated, it gives CATSRPGSVFYEQYF. The V gene is TRBV15, the J gene TRBJ2-7, with D hard to call. CDR1 LNHNV and CDR2 YYDKDF come from the germline V gene (reference sequence). Between the trimmed V and J ends, which lost 2 bases and 3 bases, there was a span of 14 bases. The CDR3 loop spans 15 amino acids.

The genes are TRBV6-1 and TRBJ1-6, with TRBD1 as a possible D gene (5 bases). Germline CDR1 and CDR2: MNHNS and SASEGT. The CDR3 extends over 14 amino acids. Deletions cut 11 bases from V and 7 bases from J, with 18 bases between. The DNA of the CDR3 is TGTGCCGGGGCCCGGGGACGGTGGAATTCACCCCTCCACTTT. This codes for CAGARGRWNSPLHF.

The rearrangement joins TRBV20-1 to TRBJ2-3; the match to TRBD2 covers 7 bases. J was trimmed by 1 base and V by 3 bases; bases with no gene match: 7. The germline gives CDR1 DFQATT, CDR2 SNEGSKA (reference sequence). This CDR3 comprises 15 residues. For the CDR3, the DNA is TGCAGTGCTAGGACGGCCAGCGGGGGCACAGATACGCAGTATTTT. This sequence encodes CSARTASGGTDTQYF.

This clonotype was recorded a few times. The chain carries TRBV6-2 or TRBV6-3 and TRBJ1-5; TRBD1 might be the D (5 bases). V shed 6 bases and J shed 5 bases, with 20 bases lying between them. Germline V gene lookup returns CDR1 MNHEY and CDR2 SVGEGT. CDR3 length: 16 amino acids. Here the CDR3 reads CASRGRWGILHQPQHF. In DNA form, the CDR3 reads TGTGCCAGCAGAGGGCGGTGGGGCATTTTACATCAGCCCCAGCATTTT.

The chain has TRBV14 and TRBJ2-2; D is unresolved. V was cut by 3 bases and J by 4 bases, with 9 bases left in between. There are 14 residues in the CDR3. In germline, CDR1 is SGHDN, CDR2 FVKESK. DNA of the CDR3: TGTGCCAGCAGCCACCTCTTGCCCACCGGGGAGCTGTTTTTT. Translated, it gives CASSHLLPTGELFF.

The rearrangement links TRBV7-2 to TRBJ1-6; no clear D gene. The V gene lost 2 bases and the J gene lost 0 bases, with 5 bases spanning the gap. CDR1 and CDR2 from the germline V gene are SGHTA and FQGNSA. The CDR3 totals 15 residues. The CDR3 DNA follows: TGTGCCAGCAGCTTAATTAGCTCCTATAATTCACCCCTCCACTTT. It encodes CASSLISSYNSPLHF.

The rearrangement links TRBV20-1 to TRBJ2-3; a possible D gene is TRBD2 (6 bases). With 6 bases removed from V and 2 bases from J, the gap between germline ends came to 15 bases. CDR1 is DFQATT and CDR2 is SNEGSKA in the germline V gene (reference sequence). This CDR3 is 14 amino acids long. The CDR3 is CSAAEGLPTDTQYF. CDR3 nucleotides: TGCAGTGCCGCGGAGGGACTCCCCACAGATACGCAGTATTTT.

The chain is built from TRBV6-1 and TRBJ1-5, with D uncertain. V lost 5 bases, J lost 0 bases, and 8 bases lay in between. The CDR3 totals 14 residues. The germline gives CDR1 MNHNS, CDR2 SASEGT. CDR3 loop: CASSQSGSNQPQHF. CDR3 DNA sequence: TGTGCCAGCAGTCAATCAGGTAGCAATCAGCCCCAGCATTTT.

This clonotype was seen a single time. The genes are TRBV10-1 and TRBJ2-5; perhaps TRBD2 as D (5 bases). Looked up from germline, CDR1 is WNHNN and CDR2 is SYGVQD (reference sequence). V gave up 3 bases and J gave up 5 bases, with 16 bases separating them. The CDR3 contains 15 residues. For the CDR3, the DNA is TGCGCCAGCAGTGATTTTCGGGGAACGGGGGAGACCCAGTACTTC. Translated: CASSDFRGTGETQYF.

This chain uses TRBV9 with TRBJ1-6; D not resolved. Trimming stripped 0 bases from V and 10 bases from J, with 11 bases between. The germline CDR1 and CDR2 sequences are SGDLS and YYNGEE. This CDR3 contains 14 residues. The CDR3 region has the DNA TGTGCCAGCAGCGTAGTGGGGTTATCATCACCCCTCCACTTT. Protein sequence: CASSVVGLSSPLHF.

In DNA form, the CDR3 reads TGTGCCAGTAGTCCCGGGACAGGCAATCAGCCCCAGCATTTT. Amino acid sequence: CASSPGTGNQPQHF. The chain recombines TRBV19 with TRBJ1-5; 7 bases are a match to TRBD1. Germline V lookup: CDR1 LNHDA, CDR2 SQIVND (reference sequence). Trimming cost V 5 bases and J 2 bases; bases outside gene matches: 3. There are 14 residues in the CDR3.

The gene calls are TRBV7-9 and TRBJ1-4, with D hard to call. The V end lost 7 bases, the J end lost 5 bases, and 14 bases lay between the germline ends. The CDR3 spans 14 residues. Germline V CDR1 and CDR2: SEHNR, FQNEAQ (reference sequence). CDR3 nucleotide sequence: TGTGCCAGCAACTCGCGGGAGGCAAATGAAAAACTGTTTTTT. The encoded protein is CASNSREANEKLFF.

The V and J genes are TRBV7-6 and TRBJ1-6, with D possibly matching TRBD1 (5 bases). CDR1 is SGHVS and CDR2 is FNYEAQ in the germline V gene. The CDR3 loop spans 15 amino acids. V was cut by 1 base and J by 5 bases, with 9 bases left in between. The CDR3 DNA follows: TGTGCCAGCAGCTTAGGGGGGGTTAATAATTCACCCCTCCACTTT. It translates to CASSLGGVNNSPLHF.

The rearrangement uses TRBV11-1 and TRBJ1-2; no clear D. CDR3 size: 12 residues. Germline values: CDR1 SGHAT, CDR2 FQDESV (reference sequence). Trimming shortened V by 5 bases and J by 2 bases, and 6 bases separated the two germline ends. In nucleotides, the CDR3 is TGTGCCAGCAGCAAAGGGAACTATGGCTACACCTTC. Translation gives CASSKGNYGYTF.

V gene TRBV19 combines with J gene TRBJ2-2; D unresolved. The CDR3 runs 14 residues. Germline values: CDR1 LNHDA, CDR2 SQIVND (reference sequence). V was trimmed by 3 bases and J by 5 bases, leaving 10 bases between them. The CDR3 DNA sequence: TGTGCCAGTAGTATCTGGACGGATACCGGGGAGCTGTTTTTT. Translated, it gives CASSIWTDTGELFF. Using reference TRBV19 and TRBJ2-2 for the parts outside the CDR3, the full variable domain is DGGITQSPKYLFRKEGQNVTLSCEQNLNHDAMYWYRQDPGQGLRLIYYSQIVNDFQKGDIAEGYSVSREKKESFPLTVTSAQKNPTAFYLCASSIWTDTGELFFGEGSRLTVL.

J is TRBJ2-7 and V is TRBV7-3, with no clear D. Germline loops: CDR1 SGHTA, CDR2 FQGTGA. CDR3 length: 14 amino acids. Trimming cost V 2 bases and J 2 bases, with 10 bases left between them. The CDR3 region is CASSLGSTPYEQYF. CDR3 DNA sequence: TGTGCCAGCAGCTTAGGGTCAACTCCCTACGAGCAGTACTTC.

This clonotype was found a few times. The rearrangement uses TRBV6-5 and TRBJ1-6; D is unclear. Trimming took off 2 bases at V and 0 bases at J, with 14 bases between the two ends. From germline, CDR1 is MNHEY and CDR2 SVGAGI. The CDR3 length is 18 residues. For the CDR3, the DNA is TGTGCCAGCAGTTACAGGGCCAGACCGAGCTCCTATAATTCACCCCTCCACTTT. It codes for CASSYRARPSSYNSPLHF.

This chain joins TRBV7-3 and TRBJ1-2; the D gene is possibly TRBD1 (5 bases). Trimming removed 3 bases at V and 4 bases at J, with 9 bases between. The CDR3 is made up of 13 amino acids. Germline lookup yields CDR1 SGHTA and CDR2 FQGTGA. Here the CDR3 DNA reads TGTGCCAGCAGCTTTTCAGGGACCTATGGCTACACCTTC. This encodes CASSFSGTYGYTF.

The chain uses TRBV6-5 and TRBJ2-1; 8 bases fit TRBD2. Trimming at V came to 2 bases and at J to 5 bases, leaving 5 bases not matched to a gene. The germline V gene has CDR1 MNHEY and CDR2 SVGAGI. This CDR3 region has 15 residues. The CDR3 loop reads CASSYRREDHNEQFF. The CDR3 bases are TGTGCCAGCAGTTACCGGCGGGAGGACCACAATGAGCAGTTCTTC.

This clonotype was recorded only once. The V call is TRBV19, the J call TRBJ1-1; D may be TRBD1 (6 bases). Trimming pared 6 bases from V and 0 bases from J, leaving 14 bases between. The CDR3 is made up of 15 amino acids. In germline, CDR1 is LNHDA, CDR2 SQIVND (reference sequence). The CDR3 spells CASRTGQRMNTEAFF. CDR3 coding DNA: TGTGCCAGTAGGACCGGACAGCGGATGAACACTGAAGCTTTCTTT.